Each of the 11 T cell receptor beta chains below was sequenced from the same sample in a study of cytomegalovirus exposure and HLA in healthy donors. With 60 Vbeta and 13 Jbeta primers, the PCR was carried out. Here immunoSEQ multiplex PCR was the method, and the copy in TCRdb shows in-frame clones only, minus some. The sample lists about 160,000 clones, around 80% occurring once. Specimen: PBMCs. Receptors originate from a man between 18 and 29 years old in good health and CMV-seropositive.

This clone has only a few counts. This chain joins TRBV6-5 and TRBJ1-4, with a weak D call TRBD1 (5 bases). Germline V CDR1 and CDR2: MNHEY, SVGAGI. CDR3 size: 15 residues. V lost 6 bases, J lost 5 bases, and 16 bases lay in between. The CDR3 spells CASSPGDRRNEKLFF. The CDR3 region has the DNA TGTGCCAGCAGCCCCGGAGACAGACGGAATGAAAAACTGTTTTTT.

This clone was picked up a small number of times. This chain joins TRBV7-2 and TRBJ2-7; perhaps TRBD2 as D (6 bases). Germline CDR1 SGHTA, CDR2 FQGNSA. This CDR3 has 14 amino acids. Trimming took off 8 bases at V and 3 bases at J, with 17 bases between the two ends. CDR3 sequence (DNA): TGTGCCAGCCAAGCGTGGGGAGGTCGCTACGAGCAGTACTTC. It encodes CASQAWGGRYEQYF.

The chain links TRBV5-6 to TRBJ2-3; weak D call: TRBD1 (6 bases). Germline V CDR1 and CDR2: SGHDT, YYEEEE. The CDR3 totals 17 residues. With 2 bases removed from V and 0 bases from J, the gap between germline ends came to 16 bases. This CDR3 reads CASSFVTGTISTDTQYF. In DNA form, the CDR3 reads TGTGCCAGCAGCTTCGTGACAGGAACCATTAGCACAGATACGCAGTATTTT.

The chain recombines TRBV27 with TRBJ2-5; possibly TRBD1 for D (5 bases). V lost 8 bases, J lost 3 bases, and 16 bases lay in between. This CDR3 is 14 amino acids long. Germline V CDR1 and CDR2: MNHEY, SMNVEV (reference sequence). The CDR3 sequence is CASRSLGREETQYF. In nucleotides, the CDR3 is TGTGCCAGCCGATCACTGGGCAGGGAAGAGACCCAGTACTTC.

The chain combines TRBV5-1 with TRBJ2-1; 8 bases are a match to TRBD1. CDR1 is SGHRS and CDR2 is YFSETQ in the germline V gene. CDR3 length: 15 amino acids. V lost 2 bases, J lost 1 base, and 2 bases stayed unmatched. The CDR3 DNA reads as TGCGCCAGCAGCTTAACAGGGGGGTCCTACAATGAGCAGTTCTTC. Amino acid sequence: CASSLTGGSYNEQFF.

The chain joins TRBV6-1 to TRBJ2-7; a weak D match, TRBD2 (6 bases). The V gene lost 1 base and the J gene lost 6 bases, with 13 bases spanning the gap. CDR1 is MNHNS and CDR2 is SASEGT in the germline V gene. This CDR3 contains 14 residues. The CDR3 spells CASSEGREWGEQYF. CDR3 nucleotides: TGTGCCAGCAGTGAAGGGAGGGAATGGGGCGAGCAGTACTTC.

The V and J genes are TRBV5-6 and TRBJ2-5, with a weak D call TRBD2 (6 bases). The V and J ends lost 1 base and 5 bases respectively, with 18 bases between them. The germline gives CDR1 SGHDT, CDR2 YYEEEE. The CDR3 is 16 residues long. The CDR3 here is CASSLFGGVREETQYF. The CDR3 bases are TGTGCCAGCAGCTTGTTTGGCGGGGTGAGGGAGGAGACCCAGTACTTC.

The J gene is TRBJ1-3, the V gene TRBV7-9, with 10 nucleotides matching TRBD1. The CDR3 has 17 residues. Germline V gives CDR1 SEHNR, CDR2 FQNEAQ (reference sequence). V lost 5 bases, J lost 3 bases, and 10 bases stayed unmatched. CDR3 DNA: TGTGCCAGCAGCGCACCGGGACAGGGGAAGTTTGGAAACACCATATATTTT. It translates to CASSAPGQGKFGNTIYF.

The count of this clone is one. The CDR3 loop is CASSIAASGSSGANVLTF. The CDR3 nucleotides read TGTGCCAGTAGTATAGCGGCCAGCGGGAGCTCTGGGGCCAACGTCCTGACTTTC. The chain is built from TRBV19 and TRBJ2-6; 8 bases line up with TRBD2. The CDR3 has 18 residues. Losses at the gene ends were 1 base for V and 0 bases for J; bases not matched to a gene: 5. CDR1 is LNHDA, CDR2 SQIVND, per germline (reference sequence). The variable domain in full, with the rest retrieved from reference TRBV19 and TRBJ2-6, is DGGITQSPKYLFRKEGQNVTLSCEQNLNHDAMYWYRQDPGQGLRLIYYSQIVNDFQKGDIAEGYSVSREKKESFPLTVTSAQKNPTAFYLCASSIAASGSSGANVLTFGAGSRLTVL.

CDR3 sequence (DNA): TGTGCCAGCAGCCAACAGACAGGGACTTGGGAGACCCAGTACTTC. Translation: CASSQQTGTWETQYF. The V and J genes are TRBV16 and TRBJ2-5, with a tentative D call TRBD1 (7 bases). The V and J ends lost 2 bases and 5 bases respectively, with 15 bases between them. The CDR3 covers 15 residues. Per germline, CDR1 KGHSY and CDR2 FQNENV.

The chain carries TRBV7-3 and TRBJ1-2; D not resolved. The length of the CDR3 is 15 residues. The V and J ends lost 0 bases and 4 bases respectively, with 12 bases between them. From germline, CDR1 is SGHTA and CDR2 FQGTGA. This CDR3 reads CASSLTPGTTYGYTF. The CDR3 bases are TGTGCCAGCAGCTTAACCCCGGGAACCACCTATGGCTACACCTTC. Full variable domain (missing parts from reference TRBV7-3 and TRBJ1-2): GAGVSQTPSNKVTEKGKYVELRCDPISGHTALYWYRQSLGQGPEFLIYFQGTGAADDSGLPNDRFFAVRPEGSVSTLKIQRTERGDSAVYLCASSLTPGTTYGYTFGSGTRLTVV.